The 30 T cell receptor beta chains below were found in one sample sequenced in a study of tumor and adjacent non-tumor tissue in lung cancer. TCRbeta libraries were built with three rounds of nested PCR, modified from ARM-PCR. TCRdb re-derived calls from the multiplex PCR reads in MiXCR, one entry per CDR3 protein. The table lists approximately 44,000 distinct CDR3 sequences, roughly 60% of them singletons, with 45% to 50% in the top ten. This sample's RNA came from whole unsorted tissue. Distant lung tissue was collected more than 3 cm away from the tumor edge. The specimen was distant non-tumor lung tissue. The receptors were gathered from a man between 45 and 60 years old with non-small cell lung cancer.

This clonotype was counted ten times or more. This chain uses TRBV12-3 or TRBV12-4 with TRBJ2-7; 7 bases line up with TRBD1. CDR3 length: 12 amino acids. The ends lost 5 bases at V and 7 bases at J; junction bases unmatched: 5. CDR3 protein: CASSRQGLEQYF. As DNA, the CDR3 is TGTGCCAGCAGTCGACAGGGCCTGGAGCAGTACTTC.

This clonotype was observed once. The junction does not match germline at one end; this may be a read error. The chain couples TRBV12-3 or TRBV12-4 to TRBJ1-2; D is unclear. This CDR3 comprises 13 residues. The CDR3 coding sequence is TGTGCCAGCAGTTTAGACCGCGAGCTTGGCTACGCCTTC. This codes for CASSLDRELGYAF.

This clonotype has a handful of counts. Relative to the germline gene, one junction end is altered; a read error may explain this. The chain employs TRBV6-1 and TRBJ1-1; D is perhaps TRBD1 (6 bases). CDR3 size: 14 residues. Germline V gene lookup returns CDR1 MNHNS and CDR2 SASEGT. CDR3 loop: CACSVGGTNTEAFF. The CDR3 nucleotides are TGTGCCTGCAGTGTAGGGGGGACGAACACCGAAGCTTTCTTT.

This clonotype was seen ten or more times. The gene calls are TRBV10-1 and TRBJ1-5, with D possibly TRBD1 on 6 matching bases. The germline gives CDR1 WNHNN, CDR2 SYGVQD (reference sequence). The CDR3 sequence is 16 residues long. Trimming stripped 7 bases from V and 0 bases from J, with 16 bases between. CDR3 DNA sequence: TGCGCCAGCAAAGCCCCCGGACAGACTAGCAATCAGCCCCAGCATTTT. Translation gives CASKAPGQTSNQPQHF.

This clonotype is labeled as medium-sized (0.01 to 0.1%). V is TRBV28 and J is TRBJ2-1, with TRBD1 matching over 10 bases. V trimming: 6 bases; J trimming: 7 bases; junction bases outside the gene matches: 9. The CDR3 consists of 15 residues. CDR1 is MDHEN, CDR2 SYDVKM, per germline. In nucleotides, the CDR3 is TGTGCCAGCAGCTCCGGGACAGGGGCAGGTAATGAGCAGTTCTTC. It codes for CASSSGTGAGNEQFF.

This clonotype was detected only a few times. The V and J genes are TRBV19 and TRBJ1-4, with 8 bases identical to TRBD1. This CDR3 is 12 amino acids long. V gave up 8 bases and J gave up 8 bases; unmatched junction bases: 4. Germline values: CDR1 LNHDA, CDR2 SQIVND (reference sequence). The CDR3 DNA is TGTGCCAGTTGGGACAGGAGGGAAAAACTGTTTTTT. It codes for CASWDRREKLFF.

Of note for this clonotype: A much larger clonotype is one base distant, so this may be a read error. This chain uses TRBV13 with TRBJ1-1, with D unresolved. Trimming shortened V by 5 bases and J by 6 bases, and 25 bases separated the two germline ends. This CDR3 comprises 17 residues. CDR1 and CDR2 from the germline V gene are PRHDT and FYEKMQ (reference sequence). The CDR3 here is CASSDHVKGGDFPEAFF. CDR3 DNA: TGTGCCAGCAGCGACCACGTTAAGGGTGGGGATTTCCCTGAAGCTTTCTTT. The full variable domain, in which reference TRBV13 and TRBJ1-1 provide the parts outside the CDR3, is AAGVIQSPRHLIKEKRETATLKCYPIPRHDTVYWYQQGPGQDPQFLISFYEKMQSDKGSIPDRFSAQQFSDYHSELNMSSLELGDSALYFCASSDHVKGGDFPEAFFGQGTRLTVV.

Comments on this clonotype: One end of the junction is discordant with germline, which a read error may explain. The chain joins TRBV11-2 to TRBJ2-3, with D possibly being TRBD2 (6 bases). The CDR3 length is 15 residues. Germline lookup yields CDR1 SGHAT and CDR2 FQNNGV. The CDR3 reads CAISLVGRQADTQYF. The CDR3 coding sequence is TGTGCCATCAGCTTAGTTGGGAGGCAGGCAGATACGCAGTATTTT.

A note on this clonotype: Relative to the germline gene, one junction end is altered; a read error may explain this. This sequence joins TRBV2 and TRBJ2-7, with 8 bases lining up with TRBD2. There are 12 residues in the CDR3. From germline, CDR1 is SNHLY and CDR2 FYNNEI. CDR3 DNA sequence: TGTGCCAGCAGGTTAGCGGGACTGCCCCCTCACTTC. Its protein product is CASRLAGLPPHF.

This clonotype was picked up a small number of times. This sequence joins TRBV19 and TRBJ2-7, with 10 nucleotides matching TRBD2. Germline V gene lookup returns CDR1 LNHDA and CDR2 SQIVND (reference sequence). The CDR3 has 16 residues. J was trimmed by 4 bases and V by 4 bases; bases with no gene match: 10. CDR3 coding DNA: TGTGCCAGTAGTACCGGCGAAGCGGGAGGGCCTTACGAGCAGTACTTC. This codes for CASSTGEAGGPYEQYF.

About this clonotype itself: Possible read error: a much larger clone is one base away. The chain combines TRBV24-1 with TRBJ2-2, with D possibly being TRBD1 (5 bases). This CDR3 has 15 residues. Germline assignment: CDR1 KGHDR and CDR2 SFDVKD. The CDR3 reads CATRDETDNTGELFF. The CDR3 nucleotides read TGTGCCACCCGTGATGAGACAGACAACACCGGGGAGCTGTTTTTT.

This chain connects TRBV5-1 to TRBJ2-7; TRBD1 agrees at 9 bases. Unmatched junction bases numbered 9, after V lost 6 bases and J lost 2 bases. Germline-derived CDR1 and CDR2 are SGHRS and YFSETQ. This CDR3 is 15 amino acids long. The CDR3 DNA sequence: TGCGCCAGCACCAAGGACAGGGGCGGAACCTACGAGCAGTACTTC. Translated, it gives CASTKDRGGTYEQYF. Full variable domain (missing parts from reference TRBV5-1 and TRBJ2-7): KAGVTQTPRYLIKTRGQQVTLSCSPISGHRSVSWYQQTPGQGLQFLFEYFSETQRNKGNFPGRFSGRQFSNSRSEMNVSTLELGDSALYLCASTKDRGGTYEQYFGPGTRLTVT.

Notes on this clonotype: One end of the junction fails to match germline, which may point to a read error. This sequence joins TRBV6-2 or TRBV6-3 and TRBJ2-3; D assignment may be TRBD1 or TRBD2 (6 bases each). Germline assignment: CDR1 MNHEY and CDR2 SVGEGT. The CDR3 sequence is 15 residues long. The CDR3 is CVSSYGGEDTDAQYF. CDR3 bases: TGTGTCAGCAGTTACGGGGGCGAAGACACAGATGCGCAGTATTTT.

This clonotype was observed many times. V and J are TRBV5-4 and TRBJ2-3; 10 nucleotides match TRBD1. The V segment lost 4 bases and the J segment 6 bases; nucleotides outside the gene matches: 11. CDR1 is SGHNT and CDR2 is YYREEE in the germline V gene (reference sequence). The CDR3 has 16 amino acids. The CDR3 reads CASSALSGTGADTQYF. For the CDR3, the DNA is TGTGCCAGCAGCGCCCTCTCGGGGACAGGGGCTGATACGCAGTATTTT.

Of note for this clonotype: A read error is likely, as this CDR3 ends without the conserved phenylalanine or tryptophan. CDR3 sequence reads: CASSEDRGVTNEKLFL. As DNA, the CDR3 is TGTGCCAGCAGCGAGGACAGGGGAGTAACTAATGAAAAACTGTTTTTG. The rearrangement links TRBV5-4 to TRBJ1-4; TRBD1 matches at 9 bases. V lost 4 bases, J lost 1 base, and 5 bases stayed unmatched. CDR3 size: 16 residues. CDR1 is SGHNT, CDR2 YYREEE, per germline (reference sequence).

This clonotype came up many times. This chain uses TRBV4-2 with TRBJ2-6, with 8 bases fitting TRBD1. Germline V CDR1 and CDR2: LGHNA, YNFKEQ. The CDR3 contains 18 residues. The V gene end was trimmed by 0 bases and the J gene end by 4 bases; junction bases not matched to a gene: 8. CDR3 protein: CASSQDAGGAGGANVLTF. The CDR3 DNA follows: TGTGCCAGCAGCCAAGATGCAGGGGGCGCAGGAGGGGCCAACGTCCTGACTTTC.

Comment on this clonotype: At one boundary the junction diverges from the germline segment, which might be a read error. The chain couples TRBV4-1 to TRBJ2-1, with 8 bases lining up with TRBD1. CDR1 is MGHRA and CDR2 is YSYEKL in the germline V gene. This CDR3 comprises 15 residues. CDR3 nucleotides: TGTACCAGCAGTCTCAGCGGACAGGGAACCGATGAGCAGTTCTTC. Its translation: CTSSLSGQGTDEQFF.

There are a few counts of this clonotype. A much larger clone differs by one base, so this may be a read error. The CDR3 protein is CANSYQRGNTGELFF. CDR3 coding DNA: TGTGCCAACAGTTACCAGCGGGGGAACACCGGGGAGCTGTTTTTT. V and J are TRBV6-5 and TRBJ2-2, with 7 positions matching TRBD2. Germline V gives CDR1 MNHEY, CDR2 SVGAGI. The CDR3 runs 15 residues.

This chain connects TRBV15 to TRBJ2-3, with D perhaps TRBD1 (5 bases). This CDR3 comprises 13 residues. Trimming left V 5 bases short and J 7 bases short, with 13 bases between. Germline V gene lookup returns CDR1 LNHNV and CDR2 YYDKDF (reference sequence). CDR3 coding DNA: TGTGCCACCAGCGCCCTGGGGCGATATACGCAGTATTTT. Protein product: CATSALGRYTQYF.

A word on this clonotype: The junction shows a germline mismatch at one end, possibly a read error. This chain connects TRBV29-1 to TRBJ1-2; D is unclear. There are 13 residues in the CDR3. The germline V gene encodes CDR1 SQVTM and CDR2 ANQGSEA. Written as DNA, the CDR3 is TGCAACGTTGGCCAGCCCGGGGACTATGGCTACACCTTC. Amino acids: CNVGQPGDYGYTF.

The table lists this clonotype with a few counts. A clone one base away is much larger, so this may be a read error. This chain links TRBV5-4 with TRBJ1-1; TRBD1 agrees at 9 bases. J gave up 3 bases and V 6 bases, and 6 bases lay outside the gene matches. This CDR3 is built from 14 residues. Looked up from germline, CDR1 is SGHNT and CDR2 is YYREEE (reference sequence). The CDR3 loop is CASKRRDRDTEAFF. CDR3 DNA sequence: TGTGCCAGCAAACGCAGGGACAGGGACACTGAAGCTTTCTTT.

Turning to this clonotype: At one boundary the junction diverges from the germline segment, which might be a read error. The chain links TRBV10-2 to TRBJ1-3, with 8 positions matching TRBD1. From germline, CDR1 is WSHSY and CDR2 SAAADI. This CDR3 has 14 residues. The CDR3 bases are TGCGCCAACAGGACAGGGTTCTCTGGAAACGCCATATATTTT. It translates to CANRTGFSGNAIYF.

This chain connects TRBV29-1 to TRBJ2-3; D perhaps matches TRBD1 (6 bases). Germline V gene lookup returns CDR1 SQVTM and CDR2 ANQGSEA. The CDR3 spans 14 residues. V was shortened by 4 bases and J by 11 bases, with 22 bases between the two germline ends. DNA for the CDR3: TGCAGCGTTGTCCAGGGGCTTTTCACAAATAGGCAGTATTTT. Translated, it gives CSVVQGLFTNRQYF.

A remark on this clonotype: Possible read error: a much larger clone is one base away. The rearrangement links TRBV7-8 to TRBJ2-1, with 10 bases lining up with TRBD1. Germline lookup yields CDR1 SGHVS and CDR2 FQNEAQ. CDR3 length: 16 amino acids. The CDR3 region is CASSLPTGGSYNEQIF. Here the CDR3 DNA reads TGTGCCAGCAGCTTGCCGACAGGGGGCTCCTACAATGAGCAGATCTTC.

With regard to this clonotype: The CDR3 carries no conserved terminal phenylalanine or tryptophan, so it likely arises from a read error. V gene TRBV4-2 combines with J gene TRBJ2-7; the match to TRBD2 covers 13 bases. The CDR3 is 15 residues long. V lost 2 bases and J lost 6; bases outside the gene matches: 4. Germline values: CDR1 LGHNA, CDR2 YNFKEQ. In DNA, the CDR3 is TGTGCCAGCAGCCAACTAGGACTAGCGGGAGCCGAGCAGTACCAC. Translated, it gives CASSQLGLAGAEQYH.

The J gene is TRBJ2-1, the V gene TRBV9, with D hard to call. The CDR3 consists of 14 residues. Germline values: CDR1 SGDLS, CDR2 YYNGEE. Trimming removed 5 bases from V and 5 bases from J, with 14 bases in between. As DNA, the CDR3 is TGTGCCAGCAGTCCGAGTCCGACACACAATGAGCAGTTCTTC. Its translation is CASSPSPTHNEQFF.

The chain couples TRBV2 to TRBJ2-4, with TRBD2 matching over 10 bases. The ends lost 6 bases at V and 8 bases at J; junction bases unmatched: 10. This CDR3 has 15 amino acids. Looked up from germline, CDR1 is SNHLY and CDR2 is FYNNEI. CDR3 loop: CASSGTSESRDIQYF. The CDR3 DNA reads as TGTGCCAGCAGCGGGACTAGCGAGAGTCGGGACATTCAGTACTTC.

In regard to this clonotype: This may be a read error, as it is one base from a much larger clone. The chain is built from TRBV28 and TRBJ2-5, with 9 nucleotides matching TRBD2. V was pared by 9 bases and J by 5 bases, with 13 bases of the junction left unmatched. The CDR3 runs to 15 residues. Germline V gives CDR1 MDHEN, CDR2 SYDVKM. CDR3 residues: CARSQLAGWGETQYF. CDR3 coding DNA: TGTGCCAGGAGCCAGCTAGCGGGATGGGGGGAGACCCAGTACTTC.

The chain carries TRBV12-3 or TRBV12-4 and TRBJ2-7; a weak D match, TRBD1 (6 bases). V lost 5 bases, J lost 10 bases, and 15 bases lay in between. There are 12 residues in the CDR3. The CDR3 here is CASSNREWHQYF. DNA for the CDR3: TGTGCCAGCAGTAACAGGGAGTGGCATCAGTACTTC.

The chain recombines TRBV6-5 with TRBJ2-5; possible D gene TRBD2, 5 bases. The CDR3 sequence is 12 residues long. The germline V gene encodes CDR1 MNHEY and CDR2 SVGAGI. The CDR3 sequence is CTNRDSQETQYF. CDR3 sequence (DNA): TGTACCAATCGGGATTCACAAGAGACCCAGTACTTC.